A single T cell receptor beta chain is shown here with its context. In the original analysis: The authors estimated nucleated cell counts from reference gene primer amplification. Repertoires were generated with immunoSEQ multiplex PCR, while TCRdb's copy carries only in-frame clones and drops some. Clone size and V and J calls were adopted from that table, with D and trimming inferred from the DNA. The sample records under 500,000 clones, about 89% being singletons. The sample is drawn from a study of blood T cell repertoires in COVID-19. Study-level information: Italy, Spain and the United States were the sources of the convalescent and acute COVID-19 samples. T cells, B-cell-depleted T cells, or PBMCs supplied cDNA or gDNA.

The material sequenced was peripheral blood. This TCR came from a woman younger than 45 with acute or convalescent COVID-19.

The CDR3 DNA reads TGCAGCGTAGGGGGACGATTGAACACTGAAGCTTTCTTT. As protein: CSVGGRLNTEAFF. The chain uses TRBV29-1 and TRBJ1-1; possibly TRBD1 for D (6 bases). The CDR3 loop spans 13 amino acids. The V end was cut by 6 bases, the J end by 0 bases, with 11 bases between. Germline V gene lookup returns CDR1 SQVTM and CDR2 ANQGSEA.